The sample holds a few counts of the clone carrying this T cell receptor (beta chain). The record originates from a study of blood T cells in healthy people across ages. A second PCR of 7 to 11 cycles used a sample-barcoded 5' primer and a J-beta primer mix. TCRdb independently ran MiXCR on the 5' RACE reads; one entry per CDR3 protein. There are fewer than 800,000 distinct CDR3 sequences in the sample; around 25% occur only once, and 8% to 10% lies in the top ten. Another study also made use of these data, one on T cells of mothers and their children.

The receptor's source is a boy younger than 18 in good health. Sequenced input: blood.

CDR3 nucleotide sequence: TGTGCCAGCAGCTCCGGGACAGTCCCCTACAATGAGCAGTTCTTC. Residues: CASSSGTVPYNEQFF. V gene TRBV7-9 combines with J gene TRBJ2-1; 7 positions match TRBD1. Trimming removed 4 bases from V and 2 bases from J; junction bases left unmatched: 5. CDR3 length: 15 residues. Germline CDR1 is SEHNR and CDR2 is FQNEAQ (reference sequence).